These 6 T cell receptor beta chains were sequenced from one sample in a study of identical twins. MiXCR, applied by TCRdb to the 5' RACE reads, yields one record per CDR3 protein. Of under 250,000 distinct CDR3 sequences listed, approximately 8.3% are singletons. The sample was also reused in another study, on yellow fever vaccine responses in identical twins.

The sample consisted of memory (CD45RO+) T cells sorted from blood. These receptors all stem from a woman under 30 in good health.

This clonotype was seen a handful of times. The chain couples TRBV25-1 to TRBJ1-2; 8 bases are a match to TRBD1. The CDR3 extends over 14 amino acids. V was pared by 4 bases and J by 5 bases, with 6 bases of the junction left unmatched. Germline assignment: CDR1 MGHDK and CDR2 SYGVNS. CDR3 in amino acids: CASSVPGQAYGYTF. The DNA for the CDR3 is TGTGCCAGCAGTGTGCCGGGACAGGCATATGGCTACACCTTC.

The V and J genes are TRBV7-2 and TRBJ2-7, with a tentative D call TRBD1 (5 bases). Germline CDR1 is SGHTA and CDR2 is FQGNSA. The CDR3 is 15 amino acids. Between the trimmed V and J ends, which lost 6 bases and 0 bases, there was a span of 15 bases. Written as DNA, the CDR3 is TGTGCCAGCAGTTCAGTCAGGGCACGCTCCTACGAGCAGTACTTC. Translation gives CASSSVRARSYEQYF.

The chain couples TRBV11-2 to TRBJ2-7; TRBD2 matches 8 bases. CDR3 length equals 14 residues. The junction had 3 bases not matched to a gene; V was cut back by 1 base and J by 4 bases. The germline V gene has CDR1 SGHAT and CDR2 FQNNGV. The CDR3 nucleotides are TGTGCCAGCAGCTTAGTGGGACTAGAGTACGAGCAGTACTTC. This encodes CASSLVGLEYEQYF.

V is TRBV7-9 and J is TRBJ2-3; the D is unclear. Trimming stripped 5 bases from V and 2 bases from J, with 11 bases between. The CDR3 has 14 residues. Per the germline V gene, CDR1 is SEHNR and CDR2 is FQNEAQ (reference sequence). CDR3 region: CASSLDGYTDTQYF. In nucleotides, the CDR3 is TGTGCCAGCAGCCTAGACGGATACACAGATACGCAGTATTTT.

This clonotype was seen only a few times. The gene calls are TRBV11-1 and TRBJ1-4, with TRBD1 as a possible D gene (6 bases). Trimming took off 7 bases at V and 0 bases at J, with 24 bases between the two ends. The CDR3 length is 19 residues. Germline-derived CDR1 and CDR2 are SGHAT and FQDESV (reference sequence). The CDR3 protein is CASTHPDLDSDATNEKLFF. The CDR3 DNA is TGTGCCAGCACCCATCCGGACCTGGACAGTGACGCAACTAATGAAAAACTGTTTTTT.

This rearrangement joins TRBV9 to TRBJ1-6; the D gene is possibly TRBD1 (5 bases). The CDR3 totals 15 residues. CDR1 SGDLS and CDR2 YYNGEE come from the germline V gene. Trimming took 1 base from V and 6 from J, leaving 11 bases between them. This chain's CDR3 is CASSVRGTLNSPLHF. CDR3 bases: TGTGCCAGCAGCGTACGAGGGACCCTTAATTCACCCCTCCACTTT.